This TCR beta chain was retrieved from a study of vaccination and CD4 T cells after COVID-19 (dated by TCRdb to between 2021 and 2024). Turning to the overall study: Six males and four females were included in the convalescent cohort, with two Hispanic individuals, seven Caucasians, two Asians and one multiracial person represented. The time from the second vaccine dose to post-vaccine blood sampling had a median of 72 days and ranged from roughly 13 to 241 days. Control cultures received a CEFX viral epitope pool as the positive control, an HIV-1 Nef peptide pool as the negative control, or no peptide. For stimulating the cultures, overlapping spike peptide pools were used, derived from SARS-CoV-2 as well as from the common cold coronaviruses HCoV-NL63, HCoV-OC43 and HCoV-229E. In some eleven COVID-19 convalescent patients and 4 infection-naive healthy vaccine recipients, researchers compared the spike-specific CD4+ TCR repertoire from before mRNA vaccination with the repertoire from after. Participants received two doses of either the Pfizer-BioNTech BNT162b2 vaccine (n=8) or the Moderna mRNA-1273 vaccine (n=2). Post-COVID blood samples were collected from convalescent patients a median of roughly 100 days after diagnosis, with a range of roughly 30 to 161 days.

Including cysteine and phenylalanine, the CDR3 has 15 amino acids. Here the CDR3 DNA is all that survives: 45 bases in frame from base 1. The germline ends are 16 bases apart after V is trimmed by 5 bases and J by 4 bases. The germline V gene supplies CDR1 MNHEY and CDR2 SVGEGT. Interpreted using the paper, the treatment or condition label stands for: approximately nine-day PBMC culture with coronavirus spike peptide pools or control peptides (ViraFEST assay). The ViraFEST assay was used in the study, in which antigen-specific T cells were expanded with peptide pools and expanded clonotypes were subsequently identified by TCR sequencing. Negative nucleocapsid antibody tests taken both before and after vaccination confirmed that the healthy vaccine recipients had no prior SARS-CoV-2 infection. Each well held roughly 2.2 million PBMCs cultured in IMDM containing roughly 5% human AB serum and roughly 10 IU/ml IL-2, with 10 ug/ml peptide pools added. On days 3 and 7, half of the culture medium was replaced with fresh IL-2-containing medium. After about 10 days of culture, CD4+ T cells were isolated by negative selection using the EasySep CD4+ T cell isolation kit. Ficoll-Paque Plus gradient centrifugation was used to isolate PBMCs from whole blood, and the isolated PBMCs were then either used fresh or cryopreserved at -140C. Triplicate wells were generally used for each culture condition.

The library relied on PCR. TCR sequencing of DNA from cultured CD4+ T cells used the Oncomine TCR Beta short-read assay at the Johns Hopkins FTIC core. The QIAamp micro DNA kit was used to extract genomic DNA from the cultured CD4+ T cells. Oncomine TCR Beta libraries from cultured CD4+ T cells were pooled using unique dual indexes and sequenced on an Illumina iSeq 100. As for how the authors treated the data: Non-productive sequences were filtered out, and CDR3s that did not start with C, did not end with F or W, or were shorter than 7 amino acids were discarded. Antigen-specific clonotypes were identified with the MANAFEST web application by comparing peptide-stimulated wells with reference and other culture wells. For a clone to be called positive, the clone needed an FDR below 0.05, an odds ratio above 5, and a productive frequency above 0.1% in at least two of three replicate wells. A clonotype was classed as cross-reactive if the clonotype showed significant expansion both in SARS-CoV-2 spike wells and in at least one common cold coronavirus spike condition. Using R version 3.6.1, CDR3 homology was evaluated through Levenshtein distances (stringdist) along with unrooted phylogenetic trees (ape). TCRdb applied fastp at Q25 and MiXCR to the public reads, then kept only in-frame beta chains. Each entry is one CDR3 protein sequence, shown with its most common DNA and genes. The V and J calls follow TCRdb's processing rather than the paper's. This sample is represented by 20,000 to 25,000 distinct CDR3 sequences; 67% of them were singletons. 15% to 20% of the sample belongs to the ten largest clones.

About this clonotype: The clone's antigen remains unknown. Base qualities are missing; no much larger clone stands one base away.

Results and caveats for the whole study, not just this receptor: An increase in the median number of SARS-CoV-2-reactive clonotypes from 20 to 25 after infection to 38 after vaccination was observed, but the change was not found to be significant. The number of convalescent patients in the study was relatively small, and the study did not examine early timepoints following natural infection. Of the vaccine-specific clones in convalescent patients, 304 of 307, or nearly all, reacted only to SARS-CoV-2 spike and did not cross-react with common cold coronaviruses. In convalescent patients, a median around 90% of post-vaccine SARS-CoV-2-reactive clones were detected only after vaccination, suggesting vaccine-specific priming.

The sample here was CD4+ T cells from blood, cultured in vitro, taken after SARS-CoV-2 vaccination. The chain joins TRBV6-2 or TRBV6-3 to TRBJ2-3, with TRBD1 as a weak D call on 9 bases. The receptor's source is a human donor who received a COVID-19 vaccine. The DNA is TGTGCCAGCAGTGGGACAGGGCGGGGGGCAGATACGCAGTATTTT. Translation gives CASSGTGRGADTQYF.